Each of the 22 T cell receptor beta chains below was sequenced from the same sample in a study of beta chain features in type 1 diabetes. General study points: There was a moderate but significant shortening of TCRB CDR3s in all four CD4+ subsets of Type 1 diabetes patients.

These TCRs are of unknown antigen specificity. The isolated RNA, all of it, was reverse transcribed, so expressed TCRB transcripts were what got sequenced. Clones were sequenced by immunoSEQ multiplex PCR, and TCRdb holds only the in-frame ones, with some missing. The sample consists of roughly 250,000 clones, around 21% of them appearing once. The source material was naive CD4+ T cells from blood. Receptors were obtained from a woman in her forties with type 1 diabetes.

This clone was found a few times. Here the CDR3 reads CASSQVASGIASNEQFF. In nucleotides, the CDR3 is TGCGCCAGCAGCCAAGTGGCTAGCGGGATAGCATCCAATGAGCAGTTCTTC. This sequence joins TRBV4-3 and TRBJ2-1, with 9 bases matching TRBD2. There are 17 residues in the CDR3. V was pared by 1 base and J by 6 bases, with 10 bases of the junction left unmatched. Germline loops: CDR1 LGHNA, CDR2 YSLEER.

The V and J genes are TRBV5-4 and TRBJ2-1; TRBD2 might be the D (5 bases). The germline V gene encodes CDR1 SGHNT and CDR2 YYREEE (reference sequence). Between the trimmed V and J ends, which lost 4 bases and 6 bases, there was a span of 11 bases. This CDR3 has 13 residues. CDR3 nucleotides: TGTGCCAGCAGCCCCCGGGATATCAATGAGCAGTTCTTC. This sequence encodes CASSPRDINEQFF.

This chain joins TRBV15 and TRBJ1-3; 8 bases agree with TRBD1. CDR3 length: 15 residues. CDR1 and CDR2 (germline): LNHNV, YYDKDF (reference sequence). The junction had 3 bases not matched to a gene; V was cut back by 5 bases and J by 0 bases. CDR3 DNA sequence: TGTGCCACCAGCGGACAGGGAATCTCTGGAAACACCATATATTTT. Residues: CATSGQGISGNTIYF.

This clone came up a few times. The chain has TRBV6-5 and TRBJ2-1; TRBD2 aligns across 10 bases. Germline CDR1 and CDR2: MNHEY and SVGAGI. This CDR3 is 16 amino acids long. J was trimmed by 8 bases and V by 2 bases; bases with no gene match: 9. CDR3 region: CASSYRSSGSRDEQFF. As DNA, the CDR3 is TGTGCCAGCAGTTACCGGTCTAGCGGGAGTAGGGATGAGCAGTTCTTC.

The genes are TRBV9 and TRBJ1-4; D perhaps matches TRBD1 (6 bases). Germline CDR1 reads SGDLS; CDR2 reads YYNGEE. The CDR3 length is 15 residues. V was trimmed by 4 bases and J by 3 bases, leaving 13 bases between them. The CDR3 is CASSPEAGANEKLFF. The CDR3 nucleotides read TGTGCCAGCAGCCCAGAGGCAGGGGCTAATGAAAAACTGTTTTTT.

The chain links TRBV4-3 to TRBJ2-1; the D is unclear. The germline CDR1 and CDR2 sequences are LGHNA and YSLEER. V was trimmed by 4 bases and J by 4 bases, leaving 14 bases between them. The CDR3 runs 15 residues. The CDR3 DNA reads TGCGCCAGCAGCCCTACCTTTGGAGATTACAATGAGCAGTTCTTC. Its translation: CASSPTFGDYNEQFF.

The chain links TRBV6-5 to TRBJ2-1; D unclear. Trimming pared 4 bases from V and 4 bases from J, leaving 5 bases between. Germline lookup yields CDR1 MNHEY and CDR2 SVGAGI. CDR3 length equals 12 residues. CDR3 loop: CASSSTYNEQFF. The CDR3 DNA follows: TGTGCCAGCAGTTCCACATACAATGAGCAGTTCTTC.

This chain joins TRBV5-4 and TRBJ2-6, with a weak D call TRBD1 (6 bases). The CDR3 runs to 15 residues. Germline-derived CDR1 and CDR2 are SGHNT and YYREEE (reference sequence). Trimming left V 4 bases short and J 0 bases short, with 8 bases between. CDR3 region: CASSPDSSGANVLTF. The CDR3 DNA follows: TGTGCCAGCAGCCCGGACAGCTCTGGGGCCAACGTCCTGACTTTC.

This clone occurred a few times. The rearrangement links TRBV28 to TRBJ2-5; a possible D gene is TRBD2 (6 bases). CDR3 length: 18 amino acids. Trimming removed 3 bases from V and 5 bases from J, with 25 bases in between. Germline V gene sequence: CDR1 MDHEN, CDR2 SYDVKM. CDR3 loop: CASSFPRDGTHIRETQYF. DNA of the CDR3: TGTGCCAGCAGTTTCCCCAGAGACGGGACTCACATTCGTGAGACCCAGTACTTC.

The chain joins TRBV10-3 to TRBJ2-7; 7 bases map to TRBD1. J gave up 1 base and V 4 bases, and 7 bases lay outside the gene matches. Germline V gene sequence: CDR1 ENHRY, CDR2 SYGVKD. The CDR3 sequence is 15 residues long. CDR3 amino acids: CAISVGTARSYEQYF. DNA for the CDR3: TGTGCCATCAGTGTGGGGACAGCCCGTTCCTACGAGCAGTACTTC.

This clone has a handful of counts. The rearrangement joins TRBV4-3 to TRBJ1-4; TRBD1 agrees at 9 bases. Trimming cost V 4 bases and J 4 bases; bases outside gene matches: 7. Germline V gene sequence: CDR1 LGHNA, CDR2 YSLEER. CDR3 size: 16 residues. The CDR3 DNA sequence: TGCGCCAGCAGCCGGGCGCCGGGACAGGGTAATGAAAAACTGTTTTTT. Translation gives CASSRAPGQGNEKLFF.

The chain couples TRBV10-3 to TRBJ1-4, with D perhaps matching TRBD1 (5 bases). V was trimmed by 4 bases and J by 8 bases, leaving 11 bases between them. This CDR3 spans 13 amino acids. CDR1 and CDR2 (germline): ENHRY, SYGVKD. The CDR3 is CAISAMTEEKLFF. DNA of the CDR3: TGTGCCATCAGTGCTATGACAGAAGAAAAACTGTTTTTT.

The table lists this clone with a few counts. CDR3 region: CASSRQGQGTNVFF. Written as DNA, the CDR3 is TGTGCCAGCAGCCGCCAGGGACAGGGGACCAACGTGTTTTTT. J is TRBJ2-2 and V is TRBV2; TRBD1 aligns across 10 bases. Germline-derived CDR1 and CDR2 are SNHLY and FYNNEI. This CDR3 is 14 amino acids long. Losses at the gene ends were 6 bases for V and 15 bases for J; bases not matched to a gene: 13. The whole variable domain, filled in from reference TRBV2 and TRBJ2-2, reads EPEVTQTPSHQVTQMGQEVILRCVPISNHLYFYWYRQILGQKVEFLVSFYNNEISEKSEIFDDQFSVERPDGSNFTLKIRSTKLEDSAMYFCASSRQGQGTNVFFGEGSRLTVL.

This chain joins TRBV5-1 and TRBJ1-1; maybe TRBD1 (6 bases). This CDR3 is 16 amino acids long. Trimming left V 4 bases short and J 1 base short, with 17 bases between. Germline-derived CDR1 and CDR2 are SGHRS and YFSETQ. The CDR3 DNA is TGCGCCAGCAGCCTCATCTCAGGGGCCTCGAACACTGAAGCTTTCTTT. Translated, it gives CASSLISGASNTEAFF.

The chain couples TRBV18 to TRBJ2-5, with D perhaps matching TRBD1 (7 bases). This CDR3 contains 15 residues. In germline, CDR1 is KGHSH, CDR2 LQKENI. Deletions cut 3 bases from V and 2 bases from J, with 13 bases between. CDR3 residues: CASSPAGGNQETQYF. CDR3 DNA sequence: TGTGCCAGCTCACCGGCAGGGGGGAATCAAGAGACCCAGTACTTC.

Details on this clone: Mismatch with germline at one junction end may stem from a read error. This chain uses TRBV5-4 with TRBJ1-1; D possibly corresponds to TRBD1 (5 bases). Germline V gene lookup returns CDR1 SGHNT and CDR2 YYREEE (reference sequence). This CDR3 has 15 amino acids. This CDR3 is CASRKEPRQPTRSHF. The CDR3 DNA reads as TGTGCCAGCAGAAAAGAACCCCGACAGCCAACCCGATCCCATTTT.

V is TRBV15 and J is TRBJ2-6; D gene unclear. Germline CDR1 is LNHNV and CDR2 is YYDKDF (reference sequence). Trimming cost V 4 bases and J 0 bases, with 7 bases left between them. The CDR3 is 15 amino acids. The CDR3 reads CATSKDLSGANVLTF. CDR3 DNA sequence: TGTGCCACCAGCAAAGACCTCTCTGGGGCCAACGTCCTGACTTTC.

The V and J genes are TRBV2 and TRBJ1-1; possibly TRBD1 for D (5 bases). This CDR3 region has 12 residues. Trimming removed 8 bases at V and 3 bases at J, with 10 bases between. CDR1 and CDR2 (germline): SNHLY, FYNNEI. In DNA form, the CDR3 reads TGTGCCAGCTGGGGCAGGGACACTGAAGCTTTCTTT. It yields the protein CASWGRDTEAFF.

The rearrangement joins TRBV18 to TRBJ2-5; TRBD1 is a possible D gene (6 bases). The V gene lost 2 bases and the J gene lost 2 bases, with 12 bases spanning the gap. In germline, CDR1 is KGHSH, CDR2 LQKENI. This CDR3 comprises 15 residues. The CDR3 nucleotides read TGTGCCAGCTCACCATTCGACAGGAGGCAAGAGACCCAGTACTTC. It translates to CASSPFDRRQETQYF. Full variable domain (rest looked up from reference TRBV18 and TRBJ2-5): NAGVMQNPRHLVRRRGQEARLRCSPMKGHSHVYWYRQLPEEGLKFMVYLQKENIIDESGMPKERFSAEFPKEGPSILRIQQVVRGDSAAYFCASSPFDRRQETQYFGPGTRLLVL.

The table lists this clone with a few counts. This rearrangement joins TRBV30 to TRBJ2-7; D possibly corresponds to TRBD2 (5 bases). The V gene lost 5 bases and the J gene lost 5 bases, with 16 bases spanning the gap. The germline V gene encodes CDR1 GTSNPN and CDR2 SVGIG (reference sequence). The CDR3 is 13 residues long. This CDR3 reads CAWRTGPLDEQYF. CDR3 DNA: TGTGCCTGGCGGACTGGACCTTTGGACGAGCAGTACTTC.

This clone was recorded a few times. The CDR3 sequence: CASSRTGETQYF. DNA for the CDR3: TGTGCCAGCTCACGGACAGGAGAGACCCAGTACTTC. The chain combines TRBV18 with TRBJ2-5; 7 nucleotides line up with TRBD1. V shed 4 bases, J shed 4 bases, and the junction held 0 bases outside the gene matches. Germline assignment: CDR1 KGHSH and CDR2 LQKENI. The CDR3 is made up of 12 amino acids.

This clone was picked up a small number of times. The CDR3, as DNA: TGTGCCAGCAGACCCCAGGGGCTCCTTGAAGCTTTCTTT. This translates into CASRPQGLLEAFF. The chain uses TRBV28 and TRBJ1-1; D is perhaps TRBD1 (6 bases). CDR1 and CDR2 (germline): MDHEN, SYDVKM. The V end lost 6 bases, the J end lost 7 bases, and 15 bases lay between the germline ends. The CDR3 has 13 residues. Filled out from reference TRBV28 and TRBJ1-1, the complete variable domain reads DVKVTQSSRYLVKRTGEKVFLECVQDMDHENMFWYRQDPGLGLRLIYFSYDVKMKEKGDIPEGYSVSREKKERFSLILESASTNQTSMYLCASRPQGLLEAFFGQGTRLTVV.